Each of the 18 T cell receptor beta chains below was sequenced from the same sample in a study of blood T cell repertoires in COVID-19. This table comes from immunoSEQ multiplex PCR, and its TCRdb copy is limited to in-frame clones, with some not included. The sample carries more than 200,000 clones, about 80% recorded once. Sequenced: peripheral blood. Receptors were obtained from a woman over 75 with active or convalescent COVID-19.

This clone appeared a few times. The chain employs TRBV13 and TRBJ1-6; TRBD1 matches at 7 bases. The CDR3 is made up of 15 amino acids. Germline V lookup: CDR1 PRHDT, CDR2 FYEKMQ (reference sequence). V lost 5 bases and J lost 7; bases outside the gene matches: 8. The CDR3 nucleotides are TGTGCCAGCAGCCCCAGACAGGGATTGAATTCACCCCTCCACTTT. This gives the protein CASSPRQGLNSPLHF.

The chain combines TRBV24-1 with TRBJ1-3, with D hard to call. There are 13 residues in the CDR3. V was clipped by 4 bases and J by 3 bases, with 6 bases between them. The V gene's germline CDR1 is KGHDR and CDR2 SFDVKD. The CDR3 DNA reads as TGTGCCACCAGTGAGCCGGGTGGAAACACCATATATTTT. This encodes CATSEPGGNTIYF.

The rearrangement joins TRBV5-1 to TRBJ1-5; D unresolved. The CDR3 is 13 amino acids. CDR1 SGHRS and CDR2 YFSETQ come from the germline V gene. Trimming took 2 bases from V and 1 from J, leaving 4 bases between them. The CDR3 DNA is TGCGCCAGCAGCTTAAGCAGCAATCAGCCCCAGCATTTT. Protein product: CASSLSSNQPQHF.

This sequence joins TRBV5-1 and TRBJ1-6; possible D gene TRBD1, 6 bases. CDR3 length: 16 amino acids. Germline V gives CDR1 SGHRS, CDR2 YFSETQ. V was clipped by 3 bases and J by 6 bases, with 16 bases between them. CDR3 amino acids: CASSSQPQGSNSPLHF. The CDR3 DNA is TGCGCCAGCAGCTCACAACCACAGGGCTCTAATTCACCCCTCCACTTT.

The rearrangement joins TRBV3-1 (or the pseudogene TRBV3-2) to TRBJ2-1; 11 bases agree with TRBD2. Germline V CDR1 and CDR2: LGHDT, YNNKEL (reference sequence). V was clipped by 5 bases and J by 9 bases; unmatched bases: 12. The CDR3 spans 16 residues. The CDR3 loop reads CASSSNSGGALAEQFF. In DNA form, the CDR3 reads TGTGCCAGCAGCTCCAATAGCGGGGGGGCTTTAGCTGAGCAGTTCTTC.

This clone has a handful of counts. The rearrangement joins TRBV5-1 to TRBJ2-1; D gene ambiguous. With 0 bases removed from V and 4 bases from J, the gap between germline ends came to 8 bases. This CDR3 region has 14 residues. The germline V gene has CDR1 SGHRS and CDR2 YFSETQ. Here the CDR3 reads CASSLGISYNEQFF. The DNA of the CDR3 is TGCGCCAGCAGCTTGGGTATCAGTTACAATGAGCAGTTCTTC.

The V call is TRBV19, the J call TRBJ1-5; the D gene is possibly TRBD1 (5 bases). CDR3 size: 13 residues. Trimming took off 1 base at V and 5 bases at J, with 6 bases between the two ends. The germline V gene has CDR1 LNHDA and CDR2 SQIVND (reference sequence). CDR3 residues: CASSIGRDQPQHF. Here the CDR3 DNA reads TGTGCCAGTAGTATAGGCAGGGATCAGCCCCAGCATTTT.

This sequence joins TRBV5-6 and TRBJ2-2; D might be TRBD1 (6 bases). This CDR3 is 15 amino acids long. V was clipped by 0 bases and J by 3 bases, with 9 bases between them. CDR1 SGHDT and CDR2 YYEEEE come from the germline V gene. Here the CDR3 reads CASSLGTDYTGELFF. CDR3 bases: TGTGCCAGCAGCTTGGGGACAGACTACACCGGGGAGCTGTTTTTT.

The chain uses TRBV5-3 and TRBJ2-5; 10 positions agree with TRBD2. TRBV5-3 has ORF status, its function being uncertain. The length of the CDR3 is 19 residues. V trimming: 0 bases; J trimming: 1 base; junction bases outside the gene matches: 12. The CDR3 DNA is TGTGCCAGAAGCTTGGGGCGACTCCCGCTAGCGGGAGTCCAAGAGACCCAGTACTTC. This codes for CARSLGRLPLAGVQETQYF.

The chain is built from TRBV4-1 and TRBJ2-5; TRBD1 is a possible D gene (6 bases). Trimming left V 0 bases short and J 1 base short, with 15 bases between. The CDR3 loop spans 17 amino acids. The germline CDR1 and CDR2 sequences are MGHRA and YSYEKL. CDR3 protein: CASSQDWRRGRQETQYF. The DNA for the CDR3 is TGCGCCAGCAGCCAAGATTGGCGCAGGGGACGCCAAGAGACCCAGTACTTC.

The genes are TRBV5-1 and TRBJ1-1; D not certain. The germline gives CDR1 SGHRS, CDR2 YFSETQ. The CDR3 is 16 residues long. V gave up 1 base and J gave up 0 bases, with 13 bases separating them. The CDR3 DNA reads TGCGCCAGCAGCTTGTCCCTAGCAGCTTTGAACACTGAAGCTTTCTTT. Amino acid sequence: CASSLSLAALNTEAFF.

CDR3 nucleotides: TGCAGCGTTGGGAAAAGCGGGAGGGCTGGGGATACGCAGTATTTT. It specifies CSVGKSGRAGDTQYF. This chain connects TRBV29-1 to TRBJ2-3; TRBD2 matches 10 bases. Trimming cost V 4 bases and J 6 bases; bases outside gene matches: 10. The CDR3 spans 15 residues. In germline, CDR1 is SQVTM, CDR2 ANQGSEA.

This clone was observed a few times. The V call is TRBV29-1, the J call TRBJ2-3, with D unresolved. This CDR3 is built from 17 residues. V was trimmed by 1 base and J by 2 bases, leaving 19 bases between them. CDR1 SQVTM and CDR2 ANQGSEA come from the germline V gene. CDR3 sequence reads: CSVEGGPATFNTDTQYF. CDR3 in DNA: TGCAGCGTTGAAGGTGGGCCCGCTACTTTTAACACAGATACGCAGTATTTT.

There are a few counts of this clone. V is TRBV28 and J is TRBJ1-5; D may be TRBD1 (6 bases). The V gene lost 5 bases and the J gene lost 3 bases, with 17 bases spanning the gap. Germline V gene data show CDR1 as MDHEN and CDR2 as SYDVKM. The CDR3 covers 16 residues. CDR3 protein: CASSPPYQGPNQPQHF. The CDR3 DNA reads TGTGCCAGCAGTCCCCCATATCAGGGGCCCAATCAGCCCCAGCATTTT.

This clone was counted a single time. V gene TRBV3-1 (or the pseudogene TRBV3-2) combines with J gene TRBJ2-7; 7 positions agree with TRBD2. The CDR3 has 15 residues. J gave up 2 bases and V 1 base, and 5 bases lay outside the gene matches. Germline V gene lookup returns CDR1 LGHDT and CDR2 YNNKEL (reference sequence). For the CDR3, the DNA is TGTGCCAGCAGCCAAGTAGCTAGCGGACCCTACGAGCAGTACTTC. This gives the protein CASSQVASGPYEQYF.

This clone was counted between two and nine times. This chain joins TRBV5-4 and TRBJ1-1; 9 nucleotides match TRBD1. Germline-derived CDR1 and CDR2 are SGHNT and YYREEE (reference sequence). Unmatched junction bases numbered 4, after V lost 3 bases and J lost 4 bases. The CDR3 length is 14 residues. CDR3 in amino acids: CASSSGTGITEAFF. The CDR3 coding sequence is TGTGCCAGCAGCTCGGGGACAGGGATCACTGAAGCTTTCTTT.

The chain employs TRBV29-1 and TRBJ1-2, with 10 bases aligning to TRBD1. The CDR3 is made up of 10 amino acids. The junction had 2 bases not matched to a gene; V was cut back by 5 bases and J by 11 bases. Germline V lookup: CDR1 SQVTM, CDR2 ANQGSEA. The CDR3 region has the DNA TGCAGCGTTCTGGACAGGGGGTACACCTTC. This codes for CSVLDRGYTF.

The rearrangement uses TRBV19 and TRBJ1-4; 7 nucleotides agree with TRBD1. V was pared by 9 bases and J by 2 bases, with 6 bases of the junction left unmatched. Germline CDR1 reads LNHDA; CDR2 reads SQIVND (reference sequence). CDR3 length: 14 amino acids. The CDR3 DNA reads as TGTGCCAGCGCACCGACAGGGACTAATGAAAAACTGTTTTTT. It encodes CASAPTGTNEKLFF.